These T cell receptor beta chains were read from a single sample in a study of CD8 T cells in ankylosing spondylitis. TCRdb called the 5' RACE reads again in MiXCR, with one record for every CDR3 protein. The sample lists about 130,000 distinct CDR3 sequences; around 6.6% were seen once. The sequencing sample was made of blood, either unsorted or a sorted T cell fraction (not recorded which). The receptor source for this set is a female donor with ankylosing spondylitis or in good health (not recorded which). Both conserved end residues are part of each CDR3. The D gene is left open where the match is weak. Size tells how often a clone was seen (once, few, many) or the class of an expanded clone, and some rows leave it out.

TRBV12-1	-	19	TRBJ2-5	few	CASSSCSGRAKNCEETQYF	TGTGCCAGCAGCTCATGCAGCGGCAGGGCCAAGAATTGTGAGGAGACCCAGTACTTC
TRBV28	-	13	TRBJ2-5	many	CASSLTVNPTQYF	TGTGCCAGCAGTTTAACAGTCAACCCTACCCAGTACTTC
TRBV29-1	TRBD1	11	TRBJ2-7	many	CSAGTGNEQYF	TGCAGCGCCGGGACAGGGAACGAGCAGTACTTC
TRBV28	TRBD2	17	TRBJ2-3	many	CASKVAGGAVSTDTQYF	TGTGCCAGCAAAGTAGCGGGGGGGGCTGTATCAACAGATACGCAGTATTTT
TRBV12-3/TRBV12-4	TRBD1	16	TRBJ2-3	many	CASSFYRGGPTDTQYF	TGTGCCAGCAGTTTTTACAGGGGTGGGCCCACAGATACGCAGTATTTT
TRBV27	TRBD2	18	TRBJ2-3	many	CASSLTIMRGGRADTQYF	TGTGCCAGCAGTTTAACCATTATGCGGGGGGGCCGCGCAGATACGCAGTATTTT
TRBV12-3/TRBV12-4	-	12	TRBJ2-1	many	CASSFVGNEQFF	TGTGCCAGCAGTTTCGTTGGGAATGAGCAGTTCTTC
TRBV4-3	TRBD1	15	TRBJ2-2	many	CASSQDRAQGGELFF	TGCGCCAGCAGCCAGGACAGGGCCCAAGGCGGGGAGCTGTTTTTT
TRBV15	-	14	TRBJ1-5	-	CATSRGGVHQPQHF	TGTGCCACCAGCAGGGGCGGGGTTCATCAGCCCCAGCATTTT
TRBV11-2	-	16	TRBJ1-6	many	CASIPGHVSYNSPLHF	TGTGCCAGCATCCCCGGCCACGTCTCCTATAATTCACCCCTCCACTTT
TRBV13	TRBD1	15	TRBJ2-3	many	CASSSTGLGTDTQYF	TGTGCCAGCAGCTCGACAGGGTTGGGCACAGATACGCAGTATTTT
TRBV9	-	17	TRBJ2-5	many	CASSVGPGTLRQETQYF	TGTGCCAGCAGCGTAGGTCCAGGGACCTTAAGGCAGGAGACCCAGTACTTC
TRBV7-2	-	13	TRBJ1-1	many	CASSSSWSSEAFF	TGTGCCAGCAGCTCATCATGGAGTTCTGAAGCTTTCTTT
TRBV10-3	TRBD1	13	TRBJ2-1	many	CAISEGTDNEQFF	TGTGCCATCAGTGAGGGGACAGACAATGAGCAGTTCTTC
TRBV7-9	TRBD1	15	TRBJ2-1	-	CASTRRDRSYNEQFF	TGTGCCAGCACCAGAAGGGACAGGAGCTACAATGAGCAGTTCTTC
TRBV5-1	TRBD2	14	TRBJ2-3	many	CASSSRTSRDTQYF	TGCGCCAGCAGCTCGAGGACTAGCAGAGATACGCAGTATTTT